What follows are 25 T cell receptor beta chains derived from one specimen sequenced in a study of beta chain features in type 1 diabetes. Reverse transcribing all isolated RNA meant expressed TCRB transcripts were sequenced. Clones were sequenced by immunoSEQ multiplex PCR, and TCRdb holds only the in-frame ones, with some missing. The sample consists of 970,000 or so clones, about a sixth of them appearing once. Sequencing was performed on naive CD4+ T cells from blood. The origin of the receptors is a woman in her late teens or twenties in good health.

Only a few counts were recorded for this clone. This chain connects TRBV4-1 to TRBJ2-1; TRBD2 matches 7 bases. The V and J ends lost 1 base and 4 bases, in that order; junction bases with no gene match: 7. This CDR3 comprises 16 residues. The germline V gene encodes CDR1 MGHRA and CDR2 YSYEKL. CDR3 region: CASSQVGGVAYNEQFF. The CDR3 region has the DNA TGCGCCAGCAGCCAAGTGGGGGGGGTCGCTTACAATGAGCAGTTCTTC.

The chain employs TRBV19 and TRBJ2-2; 8 bases fit TRBD2. V was pared by 7 bases and J by 7 bases, with 11 bases of the junction left unmatched. The germline CDR1 and CDR2 sequences are LNHDA and SQIVND (reference sequence). This CDR3 has 15 amino acids. The CDR3: CASKVSGGPFGELFF. CDR3 coding DNA: TGTGCCAGTAAAGTGTCGGGAGGGCCTTTCGGGGAGCTGTTTTTT.

Points on this clone: Within the sample, other DNA sequences also encode this same CDR3. The rearrangement uses TRBV28 and TRBJ1-5; tentatively, D is TRBD1 (6 bases). From germline, CDR1 is MDHEN and CDR2 SYDVKM. CDR3 length: 14 amino acids. Trimming cost V 2 bases and J 4 bases, with 9 bases left between them. CDR3 protein: CASSLTTGNQPQHF. The CDR3 DNA reads as TGTGCCAGCAGTTTAACTACAGGGAATCAGCCCCAGCATTTT.

V and J are TRBV7-9 and TRBJ2-5, with D uncertain. Trimming left V 5 bases short and J 5 bases short, with 18 bases between. The CDR3 covers 15 residues. Germline V gives CDR1 SEHNR, CDR2 FQNEAQ (reference sequence). The chain's CDR3 is CASSIPRMGRETQYF. DNA for the CDR3: TGTGCCAGCAGCATCCCAAGGATGGGCCGGGAGACCCAGTACTTC.

This clone turned up a few times. The chain is built from TRBV5-1 and TRBJ2-5; D ambiguous. The CDR3 is made up of 15 amino acids. The V and J ends lost 0 bases and 5 bases respectively, with 14 bases between them. CDR1 is SGHRS, CDR2 YFSETQ, per germline. CDR3 in amino acids: CASSLVGHIGETQYF. The CDR3 DNA is TGCGCCAGCAGCTTGGTCGGGCACATAGGGGAGACCCAGTACTTC.

The V gene is TRBV11-2, the J gene TRBJ2-2; D unclear. CDR1 is SGHAT, CDR2 FQNNGV, per germline. V was clipped by 10 bases and J by 4 bases, with 19 bases between them. The CDR3 is 15 residues long. Written as DNA, the CDR3 is TGTGCCACCGGCTCGGGCTCGGGTCCCACCGGGGAGCTGTTTTTT. This encodes CATGSGSGPTGELFF. Variable domain in full (rest from reference TRBV11-2 and TRBJ2-2): EAGVAQSPRYKIIEKRQSVAFWCNPISGHATLYWYQQILGQGPKLLIQFQNNGVVDDSQLPKDRFSAERLKGVDSTLKIQPAKLEDSAVYLCATGSGSGPTGELFFGEGSRLTVL.

This rearrangement joins TRBV7-2 to TRBJ1-5, with D uncertain. Germline V gives CDR1 SGHTA, CDR2 FQGNSA. The CDR3 runs to 16 residues. V was clipped by 8 bases and J by 1 base, with 18 bases between them. CDR3 sequence (DNA): TGTGCCAGCGCAACCTTCAAGGGTCCCAGCAATCAGCCCCAGCATTTT. The encoded protein is CASATFKGPSNQPQHF.

This clone was observed a few times. The chain combines TRBV7-9 with TRBJ2-3; D gene uncertain. The CDR3 spans 16 residues. CDR1 is SEHNR and CDR2 is FQNEAQ in the germline V gene (reference sequence). V shed 5 bases and J shed 4 bases, with 19 bases lying between them. The CDR3: CASSRDLRVSPDTQYF. The CDR3 nucleotides are TGTGCCAGCAGCCGCGACCTCCGAGTGTCTCCAGATACGCAGTATTTT.

The rearrangement joins TRBV10-1 to TRBJ1-1; 7 bases agree with TRBD1. CDR1 is WNHNN, CDR2 SYGVQD, per germline (reference sequence). The CDR3 covers 14 residues. This CDR3 reads CAQRWKGGYTEAFF. As DNA, the CDR3 is TGCGCTCAGCGGTGGAAAGGGGGCTACACTGAAGCTTTCTTT.

The chain combines TRBV7-2 with TRBJ2-1; D gene unclear. The V gene lost 5 bases and the J gene lost 3 bases, with 8 bases spanning the gap. Germline lookup yields CDR1 SGHTA and CDR2 FQGNSA. CDR3 length equals 13 residues. In DNA, the CDR3 is TGTGCCAGCAGCCCGACTGGCTACAATGAGCAGTTCTTC. This translates into CASSPTGYNEQFF.

This clone was observed a handful of times. This rearrangement joins TRBV14 to TRBJ2-5, with D possibly being TRBD1 (6 bases). The last part of the DNA fits TRBJ2-7 better; the J call may be wrong. The germline V gene has CDR1 SGHDN and CDR2 FVKESK. CDR3 length: 13 residues. CDR3 DNA sequence: TGTGCCAGCAGCGGCCCAGGGGACTACGAGCAGTACTTC. This codes for CASSGPGDYEQYF.

V usage is TRBV2 and J usage is TRBJ1-1, with D uncertain. V was shortened by 8 bases and J by 0 bases, with 10 bases between the two germline ends. This CDR3 contains 13 residues. Germline values: CDR1 SNHLY, CDR2 FYNNEI. The CDR3 is CASRFGVNTEAFF. The CDR3 DNA reads TGTGCCAGCCGCTTTGGGGTGAACACTGAAGCTTTCTTT.

This clone was found a few times. CDR3 in DNA: TGTGCCAGCCTGGACCTAAGGAACACTGAAGCTTTCTTT. Protein sequence: CASLDLRNTEAFF. The gene calls are TRBV19 and TRBJ1-1; unclear D gene. Per the germline V gene, CDR1 is LNHDA and CDR2 is SQIVND (reference sequence). V gave up 9 bases and J gave up 1 base, with 12 bases separating them. This CDR3 comprises 13 residues.

J is TRBJ2-7 and V is TRBV7-8; 9 positions match TRBD1. The CDR3 is made up of 16 amino acids. Trimming at V came to 1 base and at J to 5 bases, leaving 9 bases not matched to a gene. CDR1 and CDR2 from the germline V gene are SGHVS and FQNEAQ. Here the CDR3 DNA reads TGTGCCAGCAGCTTAGTCCCCGGGACAGGGAAGAACGAGCAGTACTTC. Its protein is CASSLVPGTGKNEQYF.

V usage is TRBV14 and J usage is TRBJ2-5; perhaps TRBD1 as D (5 bases). There are 13 residues in the CDR3. CDR1 and CDR2 from the germline V gene are SGHDN and FVKESK. Trimming removed 4 bases from V and 3 bases from J, with 9 bases in between. The CDR3: CASSPRQKETQYF. In DNA, the CDR3 is TGTGCCAGCAGCCCGAGACAGAAAGAGACCCAGTACTTC.

This clone was counted only a few times. The CDR3 protein is CASSTRQATGELFF. In DNA, the CDR3 is TGTGCCAGCAGCACCCGACAGGCCACCGGGGAGCTGTTTTTT. The chain employs TRBV9 and TRBJ2-2; maybe TRBD1 (6 bases). Per germline, CDR1 SGDLS and CDR2 YYNGEE. This CDR3 has 14 amino acids. Trimming cost V 4 bases and J 4 bases, with 11 bases left between them.

V gene TRBV6-1 combines with J gene TRBJ2-7; possibly TRBD1 for D (5 bases). CDR1 and CDR2 from the germline V gene are MNHNS and SASEGT. This CDR3 is 16 amino acids long. Trimming stripped 2 bases from V and 3 bases from J, with 17 bases between. The CDR3 loop is CASSESFPGPVYEQYF. The DNA for the CDR3 is TGTGCCAGCAGTGAAAGCTTTCCAGGGCCGGTCTACGAGCAGTACTTC.

J is TRBJ2-1 and V is TRBV2, with D maybe TRBD2 (6 bases). This CDR3 is built from 15 residues. Trimming shortened V by 6 bases and J by 7 bases, and 19 bases separated the two germline ends. Germline V gives CDR1 SNHLY, CDR2 FYNNEI. The CDR3 protein is CASRERAGLPNEQFF. CDR3 DNA: TGTGCCAGCAGAGAGCGGGCCGGCCTTCCGAATGAGCAGTTCTTC.

The rearrangement links TRBV6-5 to TRBJ1-2, with D perhaps matching TRBD1 (5 bases). Trimming removed 6 bases at V and 8 bases at J, with 16 bases between. Germline values: CDR1 MNHEY, CDR2 SVGAGI. The CDR3 sequence is 13 residues long. The chain's CDR3 is CASRRDQRMGYTF. As DNA, the CDR3 is TGTGCCAGCAGAAGGGACCAGCGCATGGGCTACACCTTC.

The J gene is TRBJ2-7, the V gene TRBV18; 7 positions agree with TRBD2. The CDR3 is 16 residues long. The germline V gene encodes CDR1 KGHSH and CDR2 LQKENI. V trimming: 3 bases; J trimming: 2 bases; junction bases outside the gene matches: 10. The CDR3 DNA reads as TGTGCCAGCTCACCCGGTCGGTCGCTAGCGGCCTACGAGCAGTACTTC. Translating gives CASSPGRSLAAYEQYF.

This clone came up a few times. The chain joins TRBV28 to TRBJ1-1, with D unclear. Germline assignment: CDR1 MDHEN and CDR2 SYDVKM. The CDR3 extends over 12 amino acids. Trimming took off 4 bases at V and 3 bases at J, with 6 bases between the two ends. The CDR3: CASSWRYTEAFF. Written as DNA, the CDR3 is TGTGCCAGCAGTTGGAGGTACACTGAAGCTTTCTTT.

The chain combines TRBV11-2 with TRBJ1-5; D not resolved. Trimming left V 3 bases short and J 2 bases short, with 8 bases between. Germline CDR1 reads SGHAT; CDR2 reads FQNNGV. There are 14 residues in the CDR3. The CDR3 is CASSLNTGNQPQHF. In nucleotides, the CDR3 is TGTGCCAGCAGCTTGAATACTGGCAATCAGCCCCAGCATTTT.

This clone showed up just a few times. This rearrangement joins TRBV7-2 to TRBJ2-7; D is perhaps TRBD1 or TRBD2 (5 bases each). In germline, CDR1 is SGHTA, CDR2 FQGNSA. Trimming took off 4 bases at V and 6 bases at J, with 16 bases between the two ends. CDR3 size: 14 residues. The CDR3 coding sequence is TGTGCCAGCAGCTCTCGGGACGGGGCCCCCGAGCAGTACTTC. It specifies CASSSRDGAPEQYF.

This clone was detected only a few times. The V gene is TRBV19, the J gene TRBJ2-1; D might be TRBD2 (5 bases). V was trimmed by 0 bases and J by 3 bases, leaving 6 bases between them. CDR1 is LNHDA and CDR2 is SQIVND in the germline V gene (reference sequence). The length of the CDR3 is 14 residues. CDR3 DNA: TGTGCCAGTAGTATAGACGAGGGCTACAATGAGCAGTTCTTC. Amino acid sequence: CASSIDEGYNEQFF.

This chain uses TRBV10-3 with TRBJ2-5, with TRBD1 as a possible D gene (5 bases). The ends were cut back, 0 bases at V and 9 bases at J, with 8 bases in the middle. Germline CDR1 is ENHRY and CDR2 is SYGVKD. The CDR3 runs 12 residues. The CDR3 DNA follows: TGTGCCATCAGTGAGTCTGACAGAGCCCAGTACTTC. Encoded protein: CAISESDRAQYF.